This TCR beta chain was obtained from a study of blood T cell repertoires in COVID-19. Study-level information: Samples came from the United States, Italy and Spain, spanning acute and convalescent COVID-19. PBMCs, B-cell-depleted T cells, or T cells provided the cDNA or gDNA that made up the material.

One Seattle source followed patients from active infection through their disease course. Profiled with immunoSEQ multiplex PCR; TCRdb holds only in-frame clones, not every one. This table holds about 250,000 clones, more than 70% found once. The clonotype was recovered from a woman in her 30s with COVID-19, enrolled during active disease. Sequenced material: peripheral blood.

The CDR3: CASSLVLSEAFF. CDR3 in DNA: TGTGCCAGCAGCTTAGTTCTGAGTGAAGCTTTCTTT. This rearrangement joins TRBV11-2 to TRBJ1-1; unclear D gene. CDR1 is SGHAT and CDR2 is FQNNGV in the germline V gene. The CDR3 runs 12 residues. V was cut by 1 base and J by 7 bases, with 7 bases left in between.